These 7 T cell receptor beta chains were all obtained from the same sample, sequenced in a study of patients and donors after allogeneic stem cell transplantation. TCRdb used MiXCR to reprocess the RT-PCR reads, holding one entry per CDR3 protein. The sample has about 230,000 distinct CDR3 sequences; 11% to 15% are singletons. Sequenced material: blood, either unsorted or a sorted T cell fraction (not recorded which). The receptors stem from a human donor who was either an allogeneic HSCT recipient or a stem cell or donor lymphocyte infusion donor (not recorded which). It is not recorded whose cells these are; they may come from a transplant donor.

V and J are TRBV12-3 or TRBV12-4 and TRBJ1-1, with TRBD1 matching 8 bases. V gave up 6 bases and J gave up 5 bases; unmatched junction bases: 14. The CDR3 spans 16 residues. CDR3: CASSLAGVRGQTEAFF. The DNA of the CDR3 is TGTGCCAGCAGCCTAGCAGGGGTCAGGGGGCAGACTGAAGCTTTCTTT.

The sample holds a few counts of this clonotype. One junction end does not reproduce the germline sequence, and a read error may be involved. The rearrangement uses TRBV24-1 and TRBJ2-1; tentatively, D is TRBD1 (6 bases). Germline lookup yields CDR1 KGHDR and CDR2 SFDVKD. The CDR3 is made up of 12 amino acids. CDR3 DNA: TGTGCCACCAGTGATTTGGGATCAGGGGTAGTCTTC. Its translation: CATSDLGSGVVF.

This clonotype was counted a few times. The chain uses TRBV7-2 and TRBJ2-5; D not certain. The CDR3 consists of 12 residues. Trimming left V 5 bases short and J 7 bases short, with 11 bases between. CDR1 SGHTA and CDR2 FQGNSA come from the germline V gene. The CDR3, as DNA: TGTGCCAGCAGCCGACTGGGGATGACCCAGTACTTC. This translates into CASSRLGMTQYF.

This clonotype showed up just a few times. This chain links TRBV5-1 with TRBJ2-5; 12 bases map to TRBD2. The germline V gene has CDR1 SGHRS and CDR2 YFSETQ. The CDR3 covers 16 residues. With V trimmed by 4 bases and J by 1 base, 5 bases remained unmatched. The CDR3 sequence: CASSLAGGTTQETQYF. CDR3 DNA sequence: TGCGCCAGCAGCCTAGCGGGAGGGACGACCCAAGAGACCCAGTACTTC.

The V gene is TRBV7-9, the J gene TRBJ1-6; perhaps TRBD1 as D (6 bases). Trimming stripped 2 bases from V and 7 bases from J, with 12 bases between. From germline, CDR1 is SEHNR and CDR2 FQNEAQ (reference sequence). The CDR3 sequence is 15 residues long. The DNA for the CDR3 is TGTGCCAGCAGCTTAAGGGGGGCCCTAAATTCACCCCTCCACTTT. It translates to CASSLRGALNSPLHF.

The chain joins TRBV6-2 or TRBV6-3 to TRBJ2-4; weak D call: TRBD1 (6 bases). The ends were cut back, 5 bases at V and 3 bases at J, with 14 bases in the middle. Per the germline V gene, CDR1 is MNHEY and CDR2 is SVGEGT. The CDR3 runs 15 residues. CDR3 bases: TGTGCCAGCAGTGAGACAGGTTCTGGCAAAAACATTCAGTACTTC. Residues: CASSETGSGKNIQYF.

This clonotype was picked up many times. V gene TRBV5-8 combines with J gene TRBJ2-1; possible D gene TRBD2, 5 bases. The germline CDR1 and CDR2 sequences are SGHTS and YDEGEE. V gave up 4 bases and J gave up 0 bases, with 11 bases separating them. The CDR3 consists of 15 residues. CDR3 nucleotides: TGTGCCAGCAGCATAAGGACTTCCTCCTACAATGAGCAGTTCTTC. Its protein is CASSIRTSSYNEQFF. Combining the CDR3 with reference TRBV5-8 and TRBJ2-1 gives the whole variable domain EAGVTQSPTHLIKTRGQQATLRCSPISGHTSVYWYQQALGLGLQFLLWYDEGEERNRGNFPPRFSGRQFPNYSSELNVNALELEDSALYLCASSIRTSSYNEQFFGPGTRLTVL.